This T cell receptor (beta chain) was recovered during a study of regulatory T cells in long-lasting Graves disease. About the research overall: Over-5-year antithyroid drug use with positive TSH receptor antibodies defined persistent Graves' disease in the study. Study conclusions and caveats: Newly diagnosed Graves' patients had higher TCR diversity than persistent ones.

Regarding time point: persistent/refractory GD, antithyroid drugs over 5 years with positive TRAb. The TCR library was prepared using RNA isolated from PBMCs. Graves' disease diagnosis relied on American Thyroid Association guidelines. EDTA tubes received around 9.4 milliliters of collected peripheral blood. Both iRepertoire HTBI primers and Arm-PCR of CDR3 regions were used to build the TCR beta libraries. MiXCR, run by TCRdb on the multiplex PCR reads, gives a single entry per CDR3 protein. The sample comprises about 420,000 distinct CDR3 sequences, around 20% of which are singletons, and approximately 26% rests with the top ten. A word on this clonotype: Its target is unknown.

This CDR3 region has 12 residues. Trimming took 1 base from V and 3 from J, leaving 4 bases between them. Germline CDR1 DFQATT, CDR2 SNEGSKA (reference sequence). The TCR originated in a female donor with Graves disease. V usage is TRBV20-1 and J usage is TRBJ1-5; D gene uncertain. Here the sequenced sample was peripheral blood mononuclear cells (PBMCs), taken when the disease was refractory, from a patient treated with antithyroid drugs. Here the CDR3 reads CSARGYNQPQHF. In DNA, the CDR3 is TGCAGTGCTAGAGGGTACAATCAGCCCCAGCATTTT.